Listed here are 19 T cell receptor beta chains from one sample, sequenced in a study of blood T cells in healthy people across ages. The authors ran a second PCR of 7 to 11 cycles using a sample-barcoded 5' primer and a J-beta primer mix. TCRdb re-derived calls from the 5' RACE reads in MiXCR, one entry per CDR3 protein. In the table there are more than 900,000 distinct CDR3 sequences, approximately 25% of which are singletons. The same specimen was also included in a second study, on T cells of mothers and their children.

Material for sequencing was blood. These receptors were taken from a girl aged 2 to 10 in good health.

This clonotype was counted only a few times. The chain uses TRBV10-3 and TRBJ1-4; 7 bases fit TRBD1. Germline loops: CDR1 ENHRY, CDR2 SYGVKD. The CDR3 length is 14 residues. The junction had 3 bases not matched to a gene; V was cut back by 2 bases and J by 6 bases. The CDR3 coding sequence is TGTGCCATCAGTGAGCTCCAGGGGGATGAAAAACTGTTTTTT. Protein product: CAISELQGDEKLFF.

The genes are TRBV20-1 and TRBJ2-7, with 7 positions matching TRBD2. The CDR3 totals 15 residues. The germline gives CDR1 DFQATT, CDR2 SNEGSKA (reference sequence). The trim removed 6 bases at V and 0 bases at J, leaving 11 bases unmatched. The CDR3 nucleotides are TGCAGTGCCCAAAATCGGGGGGACTTCTCCTACGAGCAGTACTTC. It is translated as CSAQNRGDFSYEQYF.

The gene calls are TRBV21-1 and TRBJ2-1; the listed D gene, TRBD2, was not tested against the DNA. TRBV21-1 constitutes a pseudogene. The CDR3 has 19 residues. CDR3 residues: CASSPQHHPAGGCTREQFF. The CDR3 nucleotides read TGTGCCAGCAGCCCTCAGCACCACCCTGCGGGGGGGTGTACAAGGGAGCAGTTCTTC.

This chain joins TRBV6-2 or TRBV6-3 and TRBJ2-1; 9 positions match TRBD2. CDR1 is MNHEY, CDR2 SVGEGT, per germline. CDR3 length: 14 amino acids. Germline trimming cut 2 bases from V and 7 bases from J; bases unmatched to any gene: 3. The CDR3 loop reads CASSYAGGPNEQFF. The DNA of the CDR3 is TGTGCCAGCAGTTACGCGGGGGGGCCAAATGAGCAGTTCTTC.

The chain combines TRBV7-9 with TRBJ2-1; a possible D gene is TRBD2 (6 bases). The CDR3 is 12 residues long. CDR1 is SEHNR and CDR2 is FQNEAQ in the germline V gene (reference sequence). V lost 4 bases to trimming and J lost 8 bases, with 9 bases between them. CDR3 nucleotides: TGTGCCAGCAGCTGCGTAGCGGATGAGCAGTTCTTC. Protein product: CASSCVADEQFF.

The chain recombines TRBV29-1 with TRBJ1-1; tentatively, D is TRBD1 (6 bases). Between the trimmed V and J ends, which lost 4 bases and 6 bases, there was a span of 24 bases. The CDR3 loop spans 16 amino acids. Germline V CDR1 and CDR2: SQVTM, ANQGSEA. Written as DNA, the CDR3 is TGCAGCGTTGGGGAAGTGGGGGCGCGGAAAGGCCCTGAAGCTTTCTTT. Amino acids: CSVGEVGARKGPEAFF.

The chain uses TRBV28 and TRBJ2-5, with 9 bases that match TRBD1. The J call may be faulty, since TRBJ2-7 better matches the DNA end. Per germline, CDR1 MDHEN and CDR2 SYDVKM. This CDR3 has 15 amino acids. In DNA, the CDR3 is TGTGCCAGCTCGGGGTGGATAACAGGGGGCCACGAGCAGTACTTC. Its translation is CASSGWITGGHEQYF.

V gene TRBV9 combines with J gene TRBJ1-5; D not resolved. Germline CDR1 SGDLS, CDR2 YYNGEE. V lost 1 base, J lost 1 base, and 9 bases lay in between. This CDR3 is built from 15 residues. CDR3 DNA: TGTGCCAGCAGCGTAAACCCCGGGAGCAATCAGCCCCAGCATTTT. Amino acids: CASSVNPGSNQPQHF. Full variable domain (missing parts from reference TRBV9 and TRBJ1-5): DSGVTQTPKHLITATGQRVTLRCSPRSGDLSVYWYQQSLDQGLQFLIQYYNGEERAKGNILERFSAQQFPDLHSELNLSSLELGDSALYFCASSVNPGSNQPQHFGDGTRLSIL.

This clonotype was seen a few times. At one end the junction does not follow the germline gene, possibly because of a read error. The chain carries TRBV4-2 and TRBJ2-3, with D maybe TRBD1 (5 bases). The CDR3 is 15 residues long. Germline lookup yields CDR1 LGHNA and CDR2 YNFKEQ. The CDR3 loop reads CASSQEGREGDAQYF. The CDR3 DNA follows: TGTGCCAGCAGCCAAGAGGGCAGGGAAGGAGATGCGCAGTATTTT.

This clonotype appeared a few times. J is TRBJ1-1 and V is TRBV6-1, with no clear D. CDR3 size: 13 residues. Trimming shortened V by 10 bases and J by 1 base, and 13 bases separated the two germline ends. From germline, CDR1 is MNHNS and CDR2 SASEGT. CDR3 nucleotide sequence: TGTGCCACAGATGGACCGACGAACACTGAAGCTTTCTTT. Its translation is CATDGPTNTEAFF.

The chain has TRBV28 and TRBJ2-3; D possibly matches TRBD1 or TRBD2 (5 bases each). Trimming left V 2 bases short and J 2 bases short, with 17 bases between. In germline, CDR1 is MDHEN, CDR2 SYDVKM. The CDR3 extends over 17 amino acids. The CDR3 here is CASSLVSGRDPTDTQYF. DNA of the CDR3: TGTGCCAGCAGTTTAGTGTCTGGCAGGGACCCCACAGATACGCAGTATTTT.

CDR3 in amino acids: CASSEEGGNSPLHF. CDR3 DNA: TGCGCCAGCAGTGAGGAGGGCGGAAATTCACCCCTCCACTTT. V usage is TRBV10-1 and J usage is TRBJ1-6; the D is unclear. This CDR3 contains 14 residues. Germline-derived CDR1 and CDR2 are WNHNN and SYGVQD (reference sequence). V was cut by 2 bases and J by 7 bases, with 9 bases left in between.

CDR3 loop: CASRGNRGSNSPLHF. CDR3 bases: TGTGCCAGCAGGGGAAACAGGGGATCTAATTCACCCCTCCACTTT. The rearrangement joins TRBV28 to TRBJ1-6; 7 bases line up with TRBD1. The J segment lost 6 bases and the V segment lost 6 bases, leaving 8 bases of the junction unmatched. The CDR3 extends over 15 amino acids. In germline, CDR1 is MDHEN, CDR2 SYDVKM.

CDR3 nucleotide sequence: TGTGCCAGCAGCTTAGCCCAGGGTGGAGATACGCAGTATTTT. Its translation is CASSLAQGGDTQYF. The chain recombines TRBV7-9 with TRBJ2-3; the D gene is possibly TRBD1 (5 bases). The V and J ends lost 0 bases and 5 bases respectively, with 9 bases between them. Germline V gene sequence: CDR1 SEHNR, CDR2 FQNEAQ (reference sequence). The CDR3 length is 14 residues. Full variable domain (missing parts from reference TRBV7-9 and TRBJ2-3): DTGVSQNPRHKITKRGQNVTFRCDPISEHNRLYWYRQTLGQGPEFLTYFQNEAQLEKSRLLSDRFSAERPKGSFSTLEIQRTEQGDSAMYLCASSLAQGGDTQYFGPGTRLTVL.

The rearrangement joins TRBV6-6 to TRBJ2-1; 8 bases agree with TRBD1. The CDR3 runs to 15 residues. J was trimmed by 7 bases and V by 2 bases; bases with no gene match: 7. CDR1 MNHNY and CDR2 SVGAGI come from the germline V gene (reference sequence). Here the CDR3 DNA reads TGTGCCAGCAGTTACGGCAGGGGGCCAGTAAATGAGCAGTTCTTC. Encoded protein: CASSYGRGPVNEQFF.

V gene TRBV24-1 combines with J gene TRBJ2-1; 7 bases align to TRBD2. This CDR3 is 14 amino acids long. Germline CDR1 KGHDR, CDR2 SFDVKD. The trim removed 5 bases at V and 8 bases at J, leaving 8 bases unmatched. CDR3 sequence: CATSGGAGVDEQFF. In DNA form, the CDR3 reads TGTGCCACCAGTGGCGGGGCGGGAGTGGATGAGCAGTTCTTC.

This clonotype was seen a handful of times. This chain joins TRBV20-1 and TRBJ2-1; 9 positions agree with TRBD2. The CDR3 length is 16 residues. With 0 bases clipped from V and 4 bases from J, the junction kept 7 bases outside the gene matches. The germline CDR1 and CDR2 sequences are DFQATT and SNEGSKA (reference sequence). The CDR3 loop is CSAREHSGRVYNEQFF. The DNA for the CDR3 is TGCAGTGCTAGAGAACATAGCGGGAGAGTGTACAATGAGCAGTTCTTC.

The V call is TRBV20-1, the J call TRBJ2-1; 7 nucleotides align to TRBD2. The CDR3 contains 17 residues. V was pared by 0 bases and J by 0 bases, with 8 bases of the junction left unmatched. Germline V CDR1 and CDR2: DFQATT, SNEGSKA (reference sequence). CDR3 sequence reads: CSARDVDGTTSYNEQFF. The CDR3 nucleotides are TGCAGTGCTAGAGATGTCGACGGGACTACCTCCTACAATGAGCAGTTCTTC.

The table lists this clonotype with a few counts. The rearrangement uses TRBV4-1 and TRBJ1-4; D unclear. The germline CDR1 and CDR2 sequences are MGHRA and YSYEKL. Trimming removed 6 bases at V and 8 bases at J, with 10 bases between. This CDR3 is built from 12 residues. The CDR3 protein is CASSKPLEKLFF. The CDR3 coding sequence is TGCGCCAGCAGTAAGCCTTTGGAAAAACTGTTTTTT.